This TCR beta chain appears in the sequencing data of a study of T cell responses to AZD1222 COVID-19 vaccine (TCRdb year 2021). About the investigation overall: AZD1222 recipients whose second dose came at about 4 weeks and those whose second dose came at about 12 weeks were combined into one group, since spike-specific TCR depth and breadth did not differ between the two schedules. TCR sequencing covered roughly 230 trial participants: 200 to 220 given two doses of AZD1222 and 26 given two doses of MenACWY control vaccine. Trial participants were enrolled by age into 18-55, 56-69 and 70-plus year subgroups, with about 150, 28 and 57 TCR-sequenced participants respectively. Results and caveats for the whole study, not just this receptor: Because no day 14 peak-response samples were available, the repertoires could be characterized only after the peak T cell response. Reportedly, almost half of the unique spike-specific TCRs recognized epitopes lying outside the regions that are mutated in the B.1.351 and B.1.1.7 variants. Participants were mostly white British and included more females than males, and it was suggested by the authors that clonal diversity may have been underestimated. Conclusions about previously exposed vaccinees are limited because only six or seven AZD1222 recipients were SARS-CoV-2 seropositive at baseline. In the small 56-69-year group, the increase in depth fell short of significance, most likely because of low power. After two AZD1222 doses, spike-specific TCR breadth and depth were significantly higher than at day 0 and than in MenACWY recipients. CD4 TCRs associated with the vaccine covered the entire spike protein, and the dominant responses were in regions 160-218 and 743-854.

The CDR3 regions of human TCRbeta chains were analyzed by immunosequencing. Per the source publication's procedure: TCRs in the repertoires were compared against a reference library of SARS-CoV-2-specific TCRs that had been generated with the MIRA antigen-specificity platform. Breadth meant the fraction of unique TCRs that were SARS-CoV-2-associated, whereas depth meant the fraction of total T cells that were SARS-CoV-2-associated. Using the MIRA data, every spike-specific TCR was mapped to the spike region that the TCR reacted to and assigned to either a CD4 or a CD8 class. Log10-transformed breadth and depth values were compared by one-way ANOVA with Sidak's multiple comparisons tests. TCRdb mirrors the immuneACCESS table, restricted to in-frame sequences. Some clones are absent from its copies; in checked studies, under half trace to an unresolved V gene, and the reason for the others is unknown. V and J calls and clone size follow that table, whereas D and trimming were derived from the DNA. This sample holds about 100,000 clones; 88% were observed only once. The ten largest clonotypes hold more than 1.5% of the sample.

This sample's time point label indicates: baseline before first vaccination. The vaccinee samples were drawn from two UK trials, COV001 and COV002, one of which was a single-blind randomized controlled phase 2/3 trial testing AZD1222 (ChAdOx1 nCoV-19) in healthy adults. For TCRbeta chain sequencing, PBMC samples from trial participants were taken at day 0 and at day 28 after the second dose. From the cysteine up to the phenylalanine, the CDR3 has a length of 14 residues. Kept here is only the CDR3 DNA, which spans 42 bases and is read in frame from base 1. A distance of 8 bases separates the germline ends of V and J, which lose 3 bases and 2 bases respectively. The germline V gene encodes CDR1 LGHNA and CDR2 YSLEER. Comments on this clone: Its antigen specificity is not known. No much larger clone is present one base from it, and per-base qualities are unavailable.

The rearranged chain carries TRBV4-3 and TRBJ1-5; the D gene assignment is ambiguous. The clonotype was recovered from an adult in good health. This specimen was peripheral blood, taken on day 0 of AZD1222 vaccination. The DNA sequence reads TGCGCCAGCAGCCAGCGGCAGGGCAATCAGCCCCAGCATTTT. The encoded protein is CASSQRQGNQPQHF.